The clone carrying this T cell receptor beta chain turned up a few times. The ends were cut back, 5 bases at V and 4 bases at J, with 17 bases in the middle. Germline CDR1 is MGHRA and CDR2 is YSYEKL. The CDR3 length is 15 residues. The sample belongs to a study of identical twins. Template switching introduced a universal primer site, and the cDNA bore unique molecular identifiers. Each CDR3 protein is one row after TCRdb ran MiXCR on the 5' RACE reads. The sample carries around 960,000 distinct CDR3 sequences, 9% to 15% recorded once. This same sample was also part of a study on yellow fever vaccine responses in identical twins. That report notes: Each twin's T cell response to the vaccine was reported to look partly convergent and partly personalized.

Sequenced material: PBMCs. The gene calls are TRBV4-1 and TRBJ1-1; no reliable D call. The TCR comes from a woman aged 18-30 years in good health. The DNA of the CDR3 is TGCGCCAGCAGCACCCGGGCCACCTCTGGCACTGAAGCTTTCTTT. Protein sequence: CASSTRATSGTEAFF.